This T cell receptor (beta chain) was recovered during a study of identical twins. Study-wide results and limits: Fewer insertions characterized abundant cord blood beta clonotypes, whereas memory repertoires showed none. Analyses based on zero insertions could be partly confounded by invariant MAIT and iNKT cells.

With template switching, a universal primer site was added, and the cDNA carried unique molecular identifiers. One entry per CDR3 protein results from TCRdb running MiXCR on the 5' RACE reads. The sample includes about 250,000 distinct CDR3 sequences, around 8% seen only once; the top ten take less than 4%. All donors were healthy Caucasians. Comments on this clonotype: The antigen remains unidentified.

The CDR3 contains 14 residues. Germline lookup yields CDR1 MDHEN and CDR2 SYDVKM. The ends were cut back, 5 bases at V and 2 bases at J, with 13 bases in the middle. These data were also reused for a study on yellow fever vaccine responses in identical twins.

The sequencing input was CD8+ T cells sorted from blood. The chain employs TRBV28 and TRBJ2-7, with unresolved D. This receptor was taken from a woman aged 18-29 years in good health. CDR3 residues: CASSPRTAPYEQYF. Here the CDR3 DNA reads TGTGCCAGCAGTCCTAGGACGGCTCCCTACGAGCAGTACTTC.